The present entry profiles one T cell receptor beta chain with its context. The specificity of this receptor is unknown. No much larger clonotype is one base removed from it; base qualities were not supplied. These data originate in a study of shared clonotypes between healthy human individuals (dated by TCRdb to 2020 to 2022). Context from the whole study: A few men and two women, aged 18 to 49 years, made up the cohort. For each donor, three plates each were used for CD4 naive and CD4 memory, two plates were used for CD8 naive, and one plate was used for CD8 memory. To estimate repertoire size and how much clonotype sharing occurs between individuals, the study deeply sequenced the blood TCR repertoires of a handful of healthy adults. To increase sequencing depth and limit assay-specific biases, different laboratories used diverse techniques to prepare libraries and sequence TCR repertoires. Per donor, leukapheresis produced somewhere between about 0.8 and 9.5 billion PBMCs.

TCR CDR3 regions were amplified from genomic DNA by multiplex PCR using the deep immunoSEQ assay. Genomic DNA extracted from each cell subset was distributed evenly over all wells of several immunoSEQ 96-well plates, and each plate served as one replicate. Each replicate PCR for sorted subsets received approximately 220 ng genomic DNA, equal to 28,000 or so T cell genomes. Purified libraries were measured with a Qubit 3.0 fluorometer, size-checked on a Bioanalyzer 2100, and measured again with the KAPA Library Quantification kit. A separate single-read 150-cycle Illumina NextSeq 550 flow cell was used to sequence each immunoSEQ 96-well plate. In the authors' own workflow: Because the immunoSEQ output included only junctional sequences and no quality scores, the filtering could not be the same as the filtering used for full-length reads. To assign V/J genes and CDR3, sequences were annotated against IMGT germline references using PyIR, a Python wrapper for IgBLAST v1.9. Any read was removed if the V/J assignment was weak (E-value above 1e-6), the CDR3 was missing, or the read contained stop codons, out-of-frame junctions, or ambiguous translated residues. V3J clonotypes were defined by identical inferred V gene, J gene, and CDR3 amino acid sequence. To compute the percentage overlap between repertoires, the number of shared unique clonotypes was divided by the size of the smaller repertoire. Repertoire richness was assessed with RTK rarefaction, the Chao1 estimator, and Recon v2.1 estimates of unobserved clonotypes. OLGA was used to compute generation probabilities for all TCRbeta clonotypes that the gDNA method yielded from four donors. The table was pulled from immuneACCESS by TCRdb, which kept in-frame rearrangements only. Such tables lose some clones; where checked, under half of the loss comes from unresolved V genes, and the rest has no known cause. The V and J calls and clone size were taken over from that table, and D and trimming were inferred from the DNA. The sample table lists about 2.3 million clones, 85% to 95% of them with a count of one. 0.37% of the sample is in the top ten clones.

Trimming costs V 5 bases and J 6 bases, and their ends lie 16 bases apart. CDR1 and CDR2 are drawn from the germline V gene: MNHEY, SVGAGI. The CDR3 contains 14 residues, cysteine and phenylalanine counted. The retained sequence is limited to the CDR3, 42 bases, with the frame set at the first base. Donors were healthy HIV-negative adults with no recently reported acute infections or vaccinations. Every donor was a Caucasian adult living in Nashville, Tennessee, USA. Magnetic negative selection was used to enrich CD4+ T cells, after which naive cells were positively selected on CD45RA and the negative fraction became the memory subset. Blood was collected by leukapheresis, and PBMCs were isolated by Ficoll-Histopaque density gradient centrifugation and then cryopreserved in liquid nitrogen vapor phase. Purity and quantity of every magnetically sorted T cell population were checked by analytical flow cytometry. From each sorted fraction, genomic DNA was isolated and quantified by UV absorbance on a Nanodrop 2000c.

Beyond this particular receptor, the publication reports: Pairwise subsampling indicated that sequencing depth was expected to affect the degree of clonotype sharing among donors. Clonotypes shared by all four sorted-subset donors showed higher generation probabilities than non-shared clonotypes. Only blood was sampled, and tissue TCR repertoires likely differ from those in blood. Estimated clonotype richness was generally larger for naive than for memory subsets. Across a few donors, roughly 5% of naive CD4, roughly 3.5% of naive CD8, about 2.3% of memory CD4, and 0.3% to 0.45% of memory CD8 clonotypes were shared. Incomplete sequencing was indicated by rarefaction of sorted-subset datasets, despite the large sequencing depth. Because the study included a small number of donors, the genetic and exposure-history diversity represented was limited.

The sequence is built from TRBV6-5 and TRBJ1-2, and perhaps TRBD1 as D gene, on 5 matching bases. The receptor's source is a man between 18 and 35 years old in good health. Some clones in this sample may be carry-over from other donors' samples. The material sequenced was naive CD4+ T cells from PBMCs. In the paper's terms, the cell subset or site label means: CD45RA+ positively selected. The DNA sequence is as follows: TGTGCCAGCAGTAGAGGGCCTATGGGGGATGGCTACACCTTC. Its translation is CASSRGPMGDGYTF.